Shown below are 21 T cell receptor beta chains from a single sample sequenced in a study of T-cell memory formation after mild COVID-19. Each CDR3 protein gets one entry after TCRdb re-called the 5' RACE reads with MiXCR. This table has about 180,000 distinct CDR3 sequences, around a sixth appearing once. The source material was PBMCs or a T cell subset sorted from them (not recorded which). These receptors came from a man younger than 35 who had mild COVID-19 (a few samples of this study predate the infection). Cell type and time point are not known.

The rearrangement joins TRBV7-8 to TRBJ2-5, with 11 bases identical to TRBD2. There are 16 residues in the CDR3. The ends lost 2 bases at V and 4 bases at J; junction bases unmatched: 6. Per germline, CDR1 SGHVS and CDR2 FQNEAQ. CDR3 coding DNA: TGTGCCAGCAGCTTACTTAGCGGGGGGGCCGGAGAGACCCAGTACTTC. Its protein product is CASSLLSGGAGETQYF. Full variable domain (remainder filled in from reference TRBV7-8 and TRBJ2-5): GAGVSQSPRYKVAKRGQDVALRCDPISGHVSLFWYQQALGQGPEFLTYFQNEAQLDKSGLPSDRFFAERPEGSVSTLKIQRTQQEDSAVYLCASSLLSGGAGETQYFGPGTRLLVL.

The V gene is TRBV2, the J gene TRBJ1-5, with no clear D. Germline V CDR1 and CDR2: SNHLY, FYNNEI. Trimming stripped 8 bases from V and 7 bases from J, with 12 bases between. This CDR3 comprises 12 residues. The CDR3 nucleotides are TGTGCCAGCGGTTGGTATCGACAGCCCCAGCATTTT. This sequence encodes CASGWYRQPQHF.

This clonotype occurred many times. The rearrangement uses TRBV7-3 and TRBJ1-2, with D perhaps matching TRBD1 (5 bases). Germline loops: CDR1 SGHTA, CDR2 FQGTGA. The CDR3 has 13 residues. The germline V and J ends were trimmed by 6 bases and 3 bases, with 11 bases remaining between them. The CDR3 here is CASRRGLDYGYTF. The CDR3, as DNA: TGTGCCAGCAGACGGGGCTTAGACTATGGCTACACCTTC. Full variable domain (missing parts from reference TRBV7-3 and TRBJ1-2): GAGVSQTPSNKVTEKGKYVELRCDPISGHTALYWYRQSLGQGPEFLIYFQGTGAADDSGLPNDRFFAVRPEGSVSTLKIQRTERGDSAVYLCASRRGLDYGYTFGSGTRLTVV.

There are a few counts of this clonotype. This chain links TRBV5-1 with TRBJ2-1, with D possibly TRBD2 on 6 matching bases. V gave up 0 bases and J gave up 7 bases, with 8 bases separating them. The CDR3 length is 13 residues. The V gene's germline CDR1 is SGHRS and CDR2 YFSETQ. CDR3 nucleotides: TGCGCCAGCAGCTTGGGGCTAGCGAATGAGCAGTTCTTC. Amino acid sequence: CASSLGLANEQFF.

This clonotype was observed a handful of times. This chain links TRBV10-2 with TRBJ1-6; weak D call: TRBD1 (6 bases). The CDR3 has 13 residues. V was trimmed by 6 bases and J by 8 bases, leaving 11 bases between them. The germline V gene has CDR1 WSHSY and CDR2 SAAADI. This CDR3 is CASSENRDSPLHF. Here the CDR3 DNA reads TGCGCCAGCAGCGAAAACAGGGATTCACCCCTCCACTTT.

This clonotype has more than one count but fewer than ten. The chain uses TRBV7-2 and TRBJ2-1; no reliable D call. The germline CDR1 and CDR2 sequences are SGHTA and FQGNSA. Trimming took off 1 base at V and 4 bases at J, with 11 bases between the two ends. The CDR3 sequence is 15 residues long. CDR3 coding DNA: TGTGCCAGCAGCTTAGGTTTGACATCATACAATGAGCAGTTCTTC. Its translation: CASSLGLTSYNEQFF.

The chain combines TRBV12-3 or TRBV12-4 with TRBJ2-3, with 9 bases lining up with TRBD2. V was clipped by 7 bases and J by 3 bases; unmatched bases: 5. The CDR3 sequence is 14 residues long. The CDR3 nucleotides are TGTGCCAGCACTCGACTAGCGGAGACAGATACGCAGTATTTT. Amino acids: CASTRLAETDTQYF.

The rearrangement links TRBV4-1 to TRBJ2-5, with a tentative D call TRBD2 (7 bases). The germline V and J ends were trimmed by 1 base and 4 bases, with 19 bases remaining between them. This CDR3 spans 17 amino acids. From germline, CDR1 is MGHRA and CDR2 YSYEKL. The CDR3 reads CASSQAPWRGGPETQYF. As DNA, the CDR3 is TGCGCCAGCAGCCAAGCCCCCTGGAGGGGGGGGCCAGAGACCCAGTACTTC.

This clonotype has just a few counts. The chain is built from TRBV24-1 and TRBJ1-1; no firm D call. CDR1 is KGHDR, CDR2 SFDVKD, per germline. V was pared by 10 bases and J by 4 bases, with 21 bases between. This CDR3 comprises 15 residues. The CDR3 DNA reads TGTGCCACTAAGAAAGAGGTGGTTCATGGCACTGAAGCTTTCTTT. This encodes CATKKEVVHGTEAFF.

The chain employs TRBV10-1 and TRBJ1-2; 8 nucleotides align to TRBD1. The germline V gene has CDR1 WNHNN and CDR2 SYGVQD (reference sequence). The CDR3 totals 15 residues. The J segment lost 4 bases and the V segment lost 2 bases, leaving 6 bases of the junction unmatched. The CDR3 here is CASSETLDRGYGYTF. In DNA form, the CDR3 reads TGCGCCAGCAGTGAGACCCTCGACAGGGGCTATGGCTACACCTTC.

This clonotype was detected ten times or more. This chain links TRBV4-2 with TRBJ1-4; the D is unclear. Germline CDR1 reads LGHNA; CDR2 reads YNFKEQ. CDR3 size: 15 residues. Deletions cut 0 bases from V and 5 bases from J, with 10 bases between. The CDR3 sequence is CASSQDGRLNEKLFF. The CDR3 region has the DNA TGTGCCAGCAGCCAAGACGGCAGGCTGAATGAAAAACTGTTTTTT.

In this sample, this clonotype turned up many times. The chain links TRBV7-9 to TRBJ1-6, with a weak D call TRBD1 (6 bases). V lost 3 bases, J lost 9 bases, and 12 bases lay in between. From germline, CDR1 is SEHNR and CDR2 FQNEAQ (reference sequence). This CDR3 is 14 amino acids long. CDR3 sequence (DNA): TGTGCCAGCAGCTTGCGGCAGGGGACTTCACCCCTCCACTTT. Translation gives CASSLRQGTSPLHF.

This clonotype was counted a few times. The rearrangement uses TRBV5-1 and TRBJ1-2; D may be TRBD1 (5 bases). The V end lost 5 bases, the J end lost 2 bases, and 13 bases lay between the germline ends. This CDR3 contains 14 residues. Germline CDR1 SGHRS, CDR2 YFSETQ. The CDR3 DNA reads TGCGCCAGCAGATCGCCCCGGGGGAACTATGGCTACACCTTC. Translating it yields CASRSPRGNYGYTF.

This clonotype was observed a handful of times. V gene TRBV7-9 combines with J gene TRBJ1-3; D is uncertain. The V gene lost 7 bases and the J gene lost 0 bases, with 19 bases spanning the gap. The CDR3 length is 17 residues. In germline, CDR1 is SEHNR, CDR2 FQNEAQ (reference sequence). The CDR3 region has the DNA TGTGCCAGCAACCAGCCTTTCTCCCTGAGCTCTGGAAACACCATATATTTT. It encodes CASNQPFSLSSGNTIYF. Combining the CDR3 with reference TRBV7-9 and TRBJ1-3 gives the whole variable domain DTGVSQNPRHKITKRGQNVTFRCDPISEHNRLYWYRQTLGQGPEFLTYFQNEAQLEKSRLLSDRFSAERPKGSFSTLEIQRTEQGDSAMYLCASNQPFSLSSGNTIYFGEGSWLTVV.

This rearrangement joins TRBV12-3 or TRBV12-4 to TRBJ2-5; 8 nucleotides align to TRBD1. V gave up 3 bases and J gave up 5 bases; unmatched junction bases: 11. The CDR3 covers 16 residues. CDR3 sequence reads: CASSFGQGSMGETQYF. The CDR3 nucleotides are TGTGCCAGCAGTTTCGGACAGGGCTCTATGGGGGAGACCCAGTACTTC.

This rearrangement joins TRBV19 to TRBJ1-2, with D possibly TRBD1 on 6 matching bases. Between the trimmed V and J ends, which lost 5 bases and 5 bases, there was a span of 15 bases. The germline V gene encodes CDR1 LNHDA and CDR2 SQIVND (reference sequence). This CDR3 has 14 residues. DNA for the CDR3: TGTGCCAGTAGTCGCTGGGACGGGACATATGGCTACACCTTC. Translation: CASSRWDGTYGYTF. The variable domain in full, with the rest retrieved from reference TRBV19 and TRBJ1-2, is DGGITQSPKYLFRKEGQNVTLSCEQNLNHDAMYWYRQDPGQGLRLIYYSQIVNDFQKGDIAEGYSVSREKKESFPLTVTSAQKNPTAFYLCASSRWDGTYGYTFGSGTRLTVV.

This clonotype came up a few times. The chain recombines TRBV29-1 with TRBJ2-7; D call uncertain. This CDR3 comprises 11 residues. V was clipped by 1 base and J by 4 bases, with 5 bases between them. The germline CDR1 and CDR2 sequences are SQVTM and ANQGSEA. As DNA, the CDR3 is TGCAGCGTTGAAGGGATATACGAGCAGTACTTC. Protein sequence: CSVEGIYEQYF.

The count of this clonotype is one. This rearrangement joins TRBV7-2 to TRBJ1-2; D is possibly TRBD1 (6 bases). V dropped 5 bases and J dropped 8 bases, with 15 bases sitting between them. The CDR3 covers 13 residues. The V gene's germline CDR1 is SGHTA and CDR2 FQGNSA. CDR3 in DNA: TGTGCCAGCAGCGAAGGGGGGACCAAGGGCTACACCTTC. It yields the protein CASSEGGTKGYTF.

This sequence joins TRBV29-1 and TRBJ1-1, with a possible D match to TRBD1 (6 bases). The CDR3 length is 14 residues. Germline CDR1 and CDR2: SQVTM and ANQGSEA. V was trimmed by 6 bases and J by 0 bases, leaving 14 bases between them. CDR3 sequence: CSVVGDMMNTEAFF. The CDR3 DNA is TGCAGCGTCGTTGGGGACATGATGAACACTGAAGCTTTCTTT.

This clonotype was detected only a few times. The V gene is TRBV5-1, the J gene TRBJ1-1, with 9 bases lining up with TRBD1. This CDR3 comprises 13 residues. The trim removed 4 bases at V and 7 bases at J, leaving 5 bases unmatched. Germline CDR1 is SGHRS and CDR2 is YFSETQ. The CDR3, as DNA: TGCGCCAGCAGCCTGACAGGGGGGGGTGAAGCTTTCTTT. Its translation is CASSLTGGGEAFF.

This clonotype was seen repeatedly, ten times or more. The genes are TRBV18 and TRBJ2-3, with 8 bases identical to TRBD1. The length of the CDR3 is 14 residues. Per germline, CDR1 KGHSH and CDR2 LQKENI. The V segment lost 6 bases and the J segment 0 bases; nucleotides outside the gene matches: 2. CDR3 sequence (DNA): TGTGCCAGCTCTCGGACAGGGAGCACAGATACGCAGTATTTT. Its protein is CASSRTGSTDTQYF.